A selection of T cell receptor beta chains follows, all from one sample in a study of cytotoxic CD8 clonotypes in ibrutinib-treated CLL. Assay: immunoSEQ multiplex PCR; the TCRdb copy retains only in-frame clones and omits some. The sample contains 35,000 to 40,000 clones, roughly two thirds of which appear only once. The source was PBMCs, collected at disease progression, from a patient treated with ibrutinib. The source of these receptors is a human donor with chronic lymphocytic leukemia. Each CDR3 is given with its conserved first and last residue. The D gene is left open where the match is weak. A clone size is listed for some rows: how often the clone was seen (once, few, many), or a class if it is expanded.

abundance,len,d_gene,v_gene,j_gene,CDR3nt,CDR3aa
NA,16,NA,TRBV5-1,TRBJ1-6,TGCGCCAGCAGCTTGGGGTTCGGGGGCCCAAATTCACCCCTCCACTTT,CASSLGFGGPNSPLHF
once,16,TRBD2,TRBV9,TRBJ2-1,TGTGCCAGCAGCGCCCTCACTAGCGGGGCCTACAATGAGCAGTTCTTC,CASSALTSGAYNEQFF
NA,14,NA,TRBV6-6,TRBJ2-7,TGTGCCAGCAGTTACCAAACAGGGATTGACGAGCAGTACTTC,CASSYQTGIDEQYF
few,12,NA,TRBV2,TRBJ1-2,TGTGCCAGCAGTGAGCGCGCCTATGGCTACACCTTC,CASSERAYGYTF
NA,18,TRBD2,TRBV5-1,TRBJ2-2,TGCGCCAGCAGTCACCTGGGTCCGACTAGCGGGAACACCGGGGAGCTGTTTTTT,CASSHLGPTSGNTGELFF
many,15,NA,TRBV18,TRBJ1-2,TGTGCCAGCTCACCACCGCCAGAGGCCACTTATGGCTACACCTTC,CASSPPPEATYGYTF
NA,13,NA,TRBV7-6,TRBJ1-2,TGTGCCAGCAGCTTAGGGACGGAGTATGGCTACACCTTC,CASSLGTEYGYTF
NA,11,NA,TRBV28,TRBJ2-7,TGTGCCAGCAGTACCTTTTACGAGCAGTACTTC,CASSTFYEQYF
once,18,NA,TRBV10-2,TRBJ2-2,TGCGCCAGCGGTGGTCGGGGAGGGGGCGGAATGAACACCGGGGAGCTGTTTTTT,CASGGRGGGGMNTGELFF
NA,14,NA,TRBV2,TRBJ2-3,TGTGCCAGCAAACCATCAACTAGCACAGATACGCAGTATTTT,CASKPSTSTDTQYF
NA,14,NA,TRBV19,TRBJ1-2,TGTGCCAGTAGTCCCCGGACAGAGGAGGGAGGCTACACCTTC,CASSPRTEEGGYTF
NA,15,NA,TRBV30,TRBJ1-5,TGTGCCTGGAGTGTATCCGGTGGAGGCAATCAGCCCCAGCATTTT,CAWSVSGGGNQPQHF
few,13,NA,TRBV6-5,TRBJ2-4,TGTGCCAGCAGTCAACGGGGTGGGGACATTCAGTACTTC,CASSQRGGDIQYF
NA,15,NA,TRBV6-1,TRBJ2-7,TGTGCCAGCCGCAGACAGGCGGAGGGAGTCTACGAGCAGTACTTC,CASRRQAEGVYEQYF
once,16,NA,TRBV7-9,TRBJ1-1,TGTGCCAGCAGCTTCGATCCCCCGTTGGGGTACACTGAAGCTTTCTTT,CASSFDPPLGYTEAFF
NA,16,NA,TRBV9,TRBJ2-7,TGTGCCAGCAGCGCTCTCCTCGGGATTCCCCCCAACGAGCAGTACTTC,CASSALLGIPPNEQYF
once,14,TRBD2,TRBV19,TRBJ2-5,TGTGCCAGTAGTACTAGCGGGAGTTCGGAGACCCAGTACTTC,CASSTSGSSETQYF
NA,12,NA,TRBV25-1,TRBJ1-5,TGTGCCAGCAGTGGGACTAATCAGCCCCAGCATTTT,CASSGTNQPQHF
NA,12,NA,TRBV7-9,TRBJ1-1,TGTGCCAGCAGCCCAGGGATAACTGAAGCTTTCTTT,CASSPGITEAFF
NA,16,TRBD2,TRBV10-3,TRBJ2-7,TGTGCCATCAGTGAAGGTAGCGGGAGTACCCCCTACGAGCAGTACTTC,CAISEGSGSTPYEQYF
NA,15,NA,TRBV10-2,TRBJ1-4,TGCGCCAGCAGTGAGGGGTATACAGGGAGTGAAAAACTGTTTTTT,CASSEGYTGSEKLFF
NA,11,NA,TRBV5-1,TRBJ2-1,TGCGCCAGCAGCTTAAGGGGTGAGCAGTTCTTC,CASSLRGEQFF